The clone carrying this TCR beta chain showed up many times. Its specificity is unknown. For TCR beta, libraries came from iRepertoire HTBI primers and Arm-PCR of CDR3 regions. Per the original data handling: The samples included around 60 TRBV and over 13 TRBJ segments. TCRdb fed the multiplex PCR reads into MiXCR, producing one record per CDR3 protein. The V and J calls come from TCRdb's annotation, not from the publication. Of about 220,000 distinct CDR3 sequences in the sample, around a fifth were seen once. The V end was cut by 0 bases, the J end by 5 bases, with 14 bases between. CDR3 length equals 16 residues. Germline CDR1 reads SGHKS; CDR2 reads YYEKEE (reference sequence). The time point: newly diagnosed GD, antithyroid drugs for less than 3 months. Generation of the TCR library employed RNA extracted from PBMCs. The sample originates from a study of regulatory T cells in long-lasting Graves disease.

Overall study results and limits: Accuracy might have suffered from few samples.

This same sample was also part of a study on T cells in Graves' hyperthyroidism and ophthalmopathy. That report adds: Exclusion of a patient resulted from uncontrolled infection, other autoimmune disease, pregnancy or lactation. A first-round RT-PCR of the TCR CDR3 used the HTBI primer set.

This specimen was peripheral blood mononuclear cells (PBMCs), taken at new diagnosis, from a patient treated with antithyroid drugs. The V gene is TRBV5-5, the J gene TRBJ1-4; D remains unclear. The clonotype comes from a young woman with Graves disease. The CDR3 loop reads CASSLGPSDDNEKLFF. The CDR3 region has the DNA TGTGCCAGCAGCTTGGGGCCCAGCGACGACAATGAAAAACTGTTTTTT.